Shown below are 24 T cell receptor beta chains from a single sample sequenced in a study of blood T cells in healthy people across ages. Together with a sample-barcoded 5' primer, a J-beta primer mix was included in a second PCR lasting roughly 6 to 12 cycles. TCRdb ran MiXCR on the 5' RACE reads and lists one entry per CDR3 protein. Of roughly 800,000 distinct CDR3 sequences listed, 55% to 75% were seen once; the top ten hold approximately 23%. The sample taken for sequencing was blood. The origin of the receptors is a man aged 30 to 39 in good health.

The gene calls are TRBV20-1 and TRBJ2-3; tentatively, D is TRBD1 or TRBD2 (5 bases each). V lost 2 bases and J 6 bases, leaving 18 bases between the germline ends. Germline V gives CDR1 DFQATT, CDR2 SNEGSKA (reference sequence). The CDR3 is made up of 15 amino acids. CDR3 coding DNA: TGCAGTGCTAGACACCGGGACCTAGGCCGGGATACGCAGTATTTT. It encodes CSARHRDLGRDTQYF.

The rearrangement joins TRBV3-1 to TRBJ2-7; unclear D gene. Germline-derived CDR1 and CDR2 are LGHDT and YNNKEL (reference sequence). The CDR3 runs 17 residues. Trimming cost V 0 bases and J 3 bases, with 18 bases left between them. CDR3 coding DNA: TGTGCCAGCAGCCAAGATCCCGGCGCCGGGTATTACTACGAGCAGTACTTC. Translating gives CASSQDPGAGYYYEQYF.

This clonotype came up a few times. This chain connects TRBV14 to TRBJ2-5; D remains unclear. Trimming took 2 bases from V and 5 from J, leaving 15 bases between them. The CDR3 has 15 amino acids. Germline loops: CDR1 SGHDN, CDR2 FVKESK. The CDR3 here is CASSQNIQSGETQYF. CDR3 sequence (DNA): TGTGCCAGCAGCCAAAATATCCAGTCCGGTGAGACCCAGTACTTC. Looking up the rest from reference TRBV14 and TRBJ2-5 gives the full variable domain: EAGVTQFPSHSVIEKGQTVTLRCDPISGHDNLYWYRRVMGKEIKFLLHFVKESKQDESGMPNNRFLAERTGGTYSTLKVQPAELEDSGVYFCASSQNIQSGETQYFGPGTRLLVL.

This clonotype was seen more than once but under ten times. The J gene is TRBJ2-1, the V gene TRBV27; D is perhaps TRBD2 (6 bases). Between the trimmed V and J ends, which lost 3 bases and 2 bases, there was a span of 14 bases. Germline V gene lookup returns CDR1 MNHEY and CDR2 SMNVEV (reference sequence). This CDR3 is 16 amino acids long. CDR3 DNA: TGTGCCAGCAGTTTGACCGGGGGAGGTGCCTACAATGAGCAGTTCTTC. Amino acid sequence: CASSLTGGGAYNEQFF.

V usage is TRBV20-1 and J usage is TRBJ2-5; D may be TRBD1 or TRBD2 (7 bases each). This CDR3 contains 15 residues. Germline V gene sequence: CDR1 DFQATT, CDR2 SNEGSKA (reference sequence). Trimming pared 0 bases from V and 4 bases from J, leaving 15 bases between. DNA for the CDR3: TGCAGTGCTAGAGACCAGGGGGGGGGGTTAGAGACCCAGTACTTC. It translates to CSARDQGGGLETQYF.

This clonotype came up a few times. This CDR3 is CASSLLGQLLNYEQYF. The DNA for the CDR3 is TGCGCCAGCAGCCTTTTGGGACAGCTATTAAACTACGAGCAGTACTTC. This rearrangement joins TRBV5-1 to TRBJ2-7, with 7 nucleotides matching TRBD1. The CDR3 loop spans 16 amino acids. The germline V gene has CDR1 SGHRS and CDR2 YFSETQ. Trimming cost V 4 bases and J 3 bases; bases outside gene matches: 13.

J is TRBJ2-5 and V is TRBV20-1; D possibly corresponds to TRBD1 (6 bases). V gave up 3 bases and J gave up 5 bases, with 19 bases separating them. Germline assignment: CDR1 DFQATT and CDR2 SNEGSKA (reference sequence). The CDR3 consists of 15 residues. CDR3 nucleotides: TGCAGTGCTAGGGGGGAGCTTGGGGGCGGTGAGACCCAGTACTTC. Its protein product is CSARGELGGGETQYF.

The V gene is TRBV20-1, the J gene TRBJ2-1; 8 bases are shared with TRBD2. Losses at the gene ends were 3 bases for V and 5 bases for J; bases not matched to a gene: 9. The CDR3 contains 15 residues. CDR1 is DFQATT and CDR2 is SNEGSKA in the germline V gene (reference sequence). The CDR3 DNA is TGCAGTGCTAGCCCCCAGCGGGAGTCTCACAATGAGCAGTTCTTC. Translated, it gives CSASPQRESHNEQFF.

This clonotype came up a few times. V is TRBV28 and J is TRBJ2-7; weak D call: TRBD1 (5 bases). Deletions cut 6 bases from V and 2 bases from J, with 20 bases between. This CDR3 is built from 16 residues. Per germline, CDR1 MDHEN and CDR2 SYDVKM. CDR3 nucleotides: TGTGCCAGCAGATCCGTGATGACAGACAGCCCCTACGAGCAGTACTTC. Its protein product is CASRSVMTDSPYEQYF.

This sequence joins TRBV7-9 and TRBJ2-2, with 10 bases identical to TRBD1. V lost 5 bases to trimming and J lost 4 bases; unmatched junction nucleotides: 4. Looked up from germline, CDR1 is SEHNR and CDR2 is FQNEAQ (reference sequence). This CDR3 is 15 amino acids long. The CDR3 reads CASSPGTGVTGELFF. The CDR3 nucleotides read TGTGCCAGCAGCCCCGGGACAGGGGTCACCGGGGAGCTGTTTTTT.

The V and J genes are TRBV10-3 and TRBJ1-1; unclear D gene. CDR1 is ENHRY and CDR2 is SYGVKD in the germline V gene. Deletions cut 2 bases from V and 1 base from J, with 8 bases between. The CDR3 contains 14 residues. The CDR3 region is CAISEGRENTEAFF. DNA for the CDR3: TGTGCCATCAGTGAGGGGAGGGAGAACACTGAAGCTTTCTTT.

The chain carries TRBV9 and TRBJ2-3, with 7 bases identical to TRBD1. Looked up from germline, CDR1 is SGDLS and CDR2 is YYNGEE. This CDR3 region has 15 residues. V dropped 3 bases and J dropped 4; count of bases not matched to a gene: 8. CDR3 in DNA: TGTGCCAGCAGCGCACAGGGGTTCAGGGCAGATACGCAGTATTTT. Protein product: CASSAQGFRADTQYF.

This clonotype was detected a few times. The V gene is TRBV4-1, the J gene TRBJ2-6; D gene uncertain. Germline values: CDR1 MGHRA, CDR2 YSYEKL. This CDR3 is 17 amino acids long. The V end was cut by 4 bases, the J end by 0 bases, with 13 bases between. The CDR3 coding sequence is TGCGCCAGCAGCCTTGGATACAGTGACTCTGGGGCCAACGTCCTGACTTTC. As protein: CASSLGYSDSGANVLTF.

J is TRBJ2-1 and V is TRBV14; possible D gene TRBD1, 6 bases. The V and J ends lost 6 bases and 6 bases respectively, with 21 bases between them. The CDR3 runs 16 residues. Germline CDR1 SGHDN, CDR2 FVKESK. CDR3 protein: CASSQRAGDIGNEQFF. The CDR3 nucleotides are TGTGCCAGCAGTCAGAGGGCAGGGGATATAGGCAATGAGCAGTTCTTC.

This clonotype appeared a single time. The DNA of the CDR3 is TGTGCCAGCAGCTCCACAGGGGACCGACCCTACGAGCGGTACTTC. Protein: CASSSTGDRPYERYF. The J gene is TRBJ2-4, the V gene TRBV7-9, with 7 nucleotides matching TRBD1. The CDR3 has 15 residues. Germline values: CDR1 SEHNR, CDR2 FQNEAQ (reference sequence). The junction had 18 bases not matched to a gene; V was cut back by 4 bases and J by 15 bases. Combining the CDR3 with reference TRBV7-9 and TRBJ2-4 gives the whole variable domain DTGVSQNPRHKITKRGQNVTFRCDPISEHNRLYWYRQTLGQGPEFLTYFQNEAQLEKSRLLSDRFSAERPKGSFSTLEIQRTEQGDSAMYLCASSSTGDRPYERYFGAGTRLSVL.

CDR3 sequence reads: CASSPPTGTSGRAFSNEQFF. CDR3 sequence (DNA): TGCGCCAGCAGCCCGCCGACCGGGACTAGCGGGAGGGCCTTTTCCAATGAGCAGTTCTTC. The chain joins TRBV5-1 to TRBJ2-1, with TRBD2 matching 16 bases. With V trimmed by 4 bases and J by 6 bases, 16 bases remained unmatched. CDR1 and CDR2 (germline): SGHRS, YFSETQ. CDR3 length: 20 residues.

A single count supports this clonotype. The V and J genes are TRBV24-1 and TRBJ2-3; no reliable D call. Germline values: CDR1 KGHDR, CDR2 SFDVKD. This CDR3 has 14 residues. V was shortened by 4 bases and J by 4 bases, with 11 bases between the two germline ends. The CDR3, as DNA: TGTGCCACCAGTGACCCAACCGCCCCAGATACGCAGTATTTT. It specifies CATSDPTAPDTQYF.

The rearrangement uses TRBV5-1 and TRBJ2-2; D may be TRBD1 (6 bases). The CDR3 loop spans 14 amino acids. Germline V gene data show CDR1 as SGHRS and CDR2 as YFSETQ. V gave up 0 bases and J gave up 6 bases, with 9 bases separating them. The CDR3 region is CASSLDRVAGELFF. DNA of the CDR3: TGCGCCAGCAGCTTGGACAGGGTTGCCGGGGAGCTGTTTTTT.

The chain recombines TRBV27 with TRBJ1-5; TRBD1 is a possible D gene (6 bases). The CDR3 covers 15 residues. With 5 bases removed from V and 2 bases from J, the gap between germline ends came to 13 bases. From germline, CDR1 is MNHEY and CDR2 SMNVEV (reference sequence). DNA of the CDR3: TGTGCCAGCAGTGCTCAGGGGCTGGGCAATCAGCCCCAGCATTTT. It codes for CASSAQGLGNQPQHF.

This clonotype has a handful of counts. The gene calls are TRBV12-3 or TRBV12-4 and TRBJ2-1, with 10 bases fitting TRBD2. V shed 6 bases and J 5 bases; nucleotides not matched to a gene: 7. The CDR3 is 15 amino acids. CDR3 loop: CASSPSGGANNEQFF. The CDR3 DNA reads TGTGCCAGCAGCCCAAGCGGGGGGGCCAACAATGAGCAGTTCTTC.

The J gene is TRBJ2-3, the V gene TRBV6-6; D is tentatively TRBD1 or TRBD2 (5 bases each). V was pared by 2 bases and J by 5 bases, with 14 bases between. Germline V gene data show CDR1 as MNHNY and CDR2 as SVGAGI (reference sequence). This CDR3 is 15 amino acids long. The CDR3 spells CASSYRDGKLDTQYF. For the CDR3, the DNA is TGTGCCAGCAGTTACCGGGACGGCAAACTAGATACGCAGTATTTT.

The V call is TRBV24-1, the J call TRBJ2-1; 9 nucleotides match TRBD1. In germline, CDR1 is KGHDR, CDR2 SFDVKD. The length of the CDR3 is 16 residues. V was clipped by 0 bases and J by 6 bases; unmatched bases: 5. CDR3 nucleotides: TGTGCCACCAGTGATTTGTCACAGGGGGCCGGCAATGAGCAGTTCTTC. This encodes CATSDLSQGAGNEQFF.

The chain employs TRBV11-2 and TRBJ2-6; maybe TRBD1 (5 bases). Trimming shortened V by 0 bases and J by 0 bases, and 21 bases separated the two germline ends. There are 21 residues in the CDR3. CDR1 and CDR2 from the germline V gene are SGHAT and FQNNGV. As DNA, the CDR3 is TGTGCCAGCAGCTTAGAAACAGGTTTAGGCACTTCTTCCTCTGGGGCCAACGTCCTGACTTTC. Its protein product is CASSLETGLGTSSSGANVLTF.

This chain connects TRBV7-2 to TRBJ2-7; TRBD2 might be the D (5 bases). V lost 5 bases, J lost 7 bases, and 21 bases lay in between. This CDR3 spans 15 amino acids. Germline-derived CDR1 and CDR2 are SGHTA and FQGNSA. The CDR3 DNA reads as TGTGCCAGCAGCGCACAACTAGTTAACCCTCTTGAGCAGTACTTC. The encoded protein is CASSAQLVNPLEQYF.